This paragraph covers one TCR beta chain sequence. The antigen this receptor binds is unknown. No per-base quality is available; no much larger clone lies one base away. Libraries of naive CD8 T cells were generated from about 21,000 to 970,000 sorted cells, with 10%, 30% or 50% of the purified RNA used. Naive CD8 T cells were FACS-sorted as CD8+CD4-CCR7+CD45RA+ on a BD FACSAria II into RLT Plus buffer. Nine to eleven TCR copies' worth of Jurkat RNA were spiked into about 19,000-1,000,000 naive CD8 T cell samples to test detection sensitivity. CD8 T cells were enriched with RosetteSep CD8+ T Cell Enrichment Cocktail and Ficoll-Paque, followed by ACK red cell lysis. Library construction relied on PCR. The listed sequencing device is Illumina HiSeq 4000. Bulk TCR libraries were made following a previously described method, with the TCR primers given in Table S5. Purification of total RNA was performed with the Qiagen AllPrep DNA/RNA kit. Reads from multiple sequencing runs of the same library were pooled before analysis. The study's own analysis went as follows. Reads were retained only if the reads had an exact TCR constant sequence, and the retained reads were trimmed to 150 nt and grouped according to their 12-nt molecular barcodes. Reads inside each barcode group were sub-clustered using a 15% Levenshtein threshold, and a quality-weighted consensus sequence was constructed for each RNA molecule. Non-functional sequences were filtered out, along with any lower-count sequence sitting one edit away from another sequence. Based on fitting two negative binomial distributions, any barcode sub-cluster with under 20% of the maximum read count was discarded. The public reads were reanalyzed by TCRdb: fastp trimming at Q25, MiXCR alignment, in-frame beta chains only. Each entry is one CDR3 protein sequence, shown with its most common DNA and genes. TCRdb, not the original authors, processed these V and J calls. The sample has over 60,000 distinct CDR3 sequences on record, about a fifth of them singletons. More than 1.2% of the sample lies in the top ten.

Cut back by 5 bases and 7 bases, the V and J ends lie 31 bases apart. For CDR1 and CDR2, the germline V gene lists SGHTA and FQGNSA. From its cysteine to its phenylalanine, the CDR3 spans 19 amino acids. CDR3 DNA is the only sequence kept; it has 57 bases, read in frame from the first base. This sample stems from a study of molecular identifiers for immune sequencing clone quantification (dated by TCRdb to between 2018 and 2020). Broadly, across the study: For a replicate experiment, RNA from approximately 20,000 or 100,000 naive CD8 T cells was divided into five aliquots, of which four were sequenced. The study was a methods study using CD8 T cells to benchmark molecular-identifier clustering-based TCR repertoire sequencing (MIDCIRS) and TCR RNA copy counting. Results and caveats for the whole study, not just this receptor: In CMV-specific effector cells, over 98% of molecules were held by clones above 20 RNA copies, whereas under 1% of molecules were held by such clones in naive cells. The naive libraries included spiked-in Jurkat TCR RNA (roughly 9 copies' worth), and this RNA is not part of the donor repertoire. When barcode sub-clustering was not used, chimeric consensus sequences inflated TCR diversity, with chimeras reaching as high as 47%. A single cell's worth of spiked-in Jurkat TCR RNA was reported detectable even among one million naive CD8 T cells. About 3 recovered TCR RNA copies per cell were obtained by modeling, versus about 10 by digital PCR, implying a capture efficiency of approximately 30%. Highly expanded clone sizes could be underestimated if identical TCR molecules share a barcode.

The sample taken for sequencing was naive CD8+ T cells from blood, with Jurkat cell RNA spiked in. Read against the paper, the sample's cell subset or site label means: FACS-sorted CD8+CD4-CCR7+CD45RA+ naive T cells. The V gene is TRBV7-2 and the J gene is TRBJ2-3, and TRBD2 may be the D gene, going by 6 matching bases. This receptor was taken from a human donor in good health. Some libraries in this study had Jurkat cell RNA spiked in. The DNA sequence is given as TGTGCCAGCAGCCAAACGGGACTGGCGCTAAGAACCGGAGCAAATACGCAGTATTTT. Translated, it gives CASSQTGLALRTGANTQYF.